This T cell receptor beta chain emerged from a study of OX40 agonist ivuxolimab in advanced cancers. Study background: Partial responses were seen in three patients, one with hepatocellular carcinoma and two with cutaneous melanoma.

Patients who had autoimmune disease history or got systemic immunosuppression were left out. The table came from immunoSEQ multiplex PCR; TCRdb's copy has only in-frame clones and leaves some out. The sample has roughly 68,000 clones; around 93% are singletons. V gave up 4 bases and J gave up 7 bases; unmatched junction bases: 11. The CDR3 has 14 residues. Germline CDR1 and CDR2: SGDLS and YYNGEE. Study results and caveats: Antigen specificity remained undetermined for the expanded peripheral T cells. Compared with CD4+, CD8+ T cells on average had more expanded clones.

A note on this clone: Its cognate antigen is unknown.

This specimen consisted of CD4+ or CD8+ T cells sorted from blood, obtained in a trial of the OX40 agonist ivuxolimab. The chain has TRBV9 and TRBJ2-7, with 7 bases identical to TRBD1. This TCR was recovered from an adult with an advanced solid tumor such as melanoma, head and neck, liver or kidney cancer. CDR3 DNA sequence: TGTGCCAGCAGCCCTCGGGACAGTCGTCGGGAGCAGTACTTC. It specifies CASSPRDSRREQYF.